A single sample is the source of the 10 T cell receptor beta chains below, sequenced in a study of vaccination effects on CD4 cells after COVID-19 (dated by TCRdb to between 2021 and 2024). In the ViraFEST assay, PBMC were stimulated with viral peptide pools, and TCR sequencing was then used to find antigen-specific CD4+ T cell clonotypes based on their expansion. After about 10 days of culture, CD4+ T cells were isolated with the EasySep CD4+ T cell isolation kit. Libraries were constructed by the immunoSEQ multiplex PCR assay. TCRdb provides this immuneACCESS table in a form limited to in-frame rearrangements. Some clones are lacking; in checked studies, under half of them reflect an unresolved V gene, and why the rest are absent is not known. This sample holds about 79,000 clones; around 76% were observed only once. The ten largest account for around 1.5% of the sample. The antigens for these receptors are not known.

The source material was CD4+ T cells from PBMCs cultured with HCoV-229E spike peptides, sampled before COVID-19 vaccination. In light of the paper, this sample's cell subset or site label describes: HCoV-229E spike overlapping peptide pool stimulation. These receptors came from a human donor who received a COVID-19 vaccine.

This rearrangement joins TRBV2 to TRBJ1-5; D gene uncertain. CDR1 and CDR2 (germline): SNHLY, FYNNEI. CDR3 length: 15 residues. The V gene lost 1 base and the J gene lost 4 bases, with 11 bases spanning the gap. The chain's CDR3 is CASSEVRVRNQPQHF. The CDR3 bases are TGTGCCAGCAGTGAAGTTAGGGTAAGAAATCAGCCCCAGCATTTT.

The chain couples TRBV28 to TRBJ2-3, with 9 bases fitting TRBD1. Trimming at V came to 4 bases and at J to 6 bases, leaving 2 bases not matched to a gene. The CDR3 consists of 13 residues. The germline CDR1 and CDR2 sequences are MDHEN and SYDVKM. The CDR3 sequence: CASSWTGVDTQYF. In nucleotides, the CDR3 is TGTGCCAGCAGTTGGACAGGGGTGGATACGCAGTATTTT.

CDR3 nucleotides: TGCGCCAGCAGTGACCCTGGGCAGTATGGCTACACCTTC. As protein: CASSDPGQYGYTF. The chain has TRBV10-2 and TRBJ1-2; no clear D. The CDR3 spans 13 residues. The ends were cut back, 3 bases at V and 5 bases at J, with 10 bases in the middle. From germline, CDR1 is WSHSY and CDR2 SAAADI.

The rearrangement uses TRBV18 and TRBJ1-6; D may be TRBD1 (6 bases). Germline CDR1 and CDR2: KGHSH and LQKENI. This CDR3 comprises 16 residues. V lost 3 bases and J 6 bases, leaving 15 bases between the germline ends. CDR3 sequence (DNA): TGTGCCAGCTCACCTATTCCGGGGGCGGTTAATTCACCCCTCCACTTT. Translation gives CASSPIPGAVNSPLHF.

The rearrangement joins TRBV11-2 to TRBJ1-3; tentative D call: TRBD1 (5 bases). Trimming removed 1 base at V and 4 bases at J, with 8 bases between. CDR1 SGHAT and CDR2 FQNNGV come from the germline V gene. The length of the CDR3 is 14 residues. CDR3 protein: CASSLGGIGNTIYF. Here the CDR3 DNA reads TGTGCCAGCAGCTTAGGGGGGATCGGAAACACCATATATTTT.

J is TRBJ1-1 and V is TRBV5-1; D possibly corresponds to TRBD1 (5 bases). Germline-derived CDR1 and CDR2 are SGHRS and YFSETQ. Trimming pared 3 bases from V and 3 bases from J, leaving 9 bases between. This CDR3 is 13 amino acids long. For the CDR3, the DNA is TGCGCCAGCAGCTCCATGACAGACACTGAAGCTTTCTTT. Translated: CASSSMTDTEAFF.

DNA for the CDR3: TGCGCCAGCAGCTTGTCAGGGGTCGGCACAGATACGCAGTATTTT. Translation: CASSLSGVGTDTQYF. The chain links TRBV5-1 to TRBJ2-3; D is perhaps TRBD1 (6 bases). CDR1 is SGHRS and CDR2 is YFSETQ in the germline V gene. The CDR3 has 15 amino acids. The V end lost 1 base, the J end lost 1 base, and 10 bases lay between the germline ends.

This chain joins TRBV5-1 and TRBJ2-3, with TRBD1 as a possible D gene (6 bases). Germline V gene sequence: CDR1 SGHRS, CDR2 YFSETQ. Trimming took off 2 bases at V and 1 base at J, with 8 bases between the two ends. This CDR3 spans 14 amino acids. The DNA for the CDR3 is TGCGCCAGCAGCTTACAGGGAGGCACAGATACGCAGTATTTT. This sequence encodes CASSLQGGTDTQYF. Combining the CDR3 with reference TRBV5-1 and TRBJ2-3 gives the whole variable domain KAGVTQTPRYLIKTRGQQVTLSCSPISGHRSVSWYQQTPGQGLQFLFEYFSETQRNKGNFPGRFSGRQFSNSRSEMNVSTLELGDSALYLCASSLQGGTDTQYFGPGTRLTVL.

The genes are TRBV5-1 and TRBJ2-1; D remains ambiguous. Germline V CDR1 and CDR2: SGHRS, YFSETQ. The CDR3 covers 15 residues. Trimming shortened V by 7 bases and J by 4 bases, and 18 bases separated the two germline ends. CDR3 amino acids: CASGVTPGAYNEQFF. The CDR3, as DNA: TGCGCCAGCGGCGTGACACCCGGAGCATACAATGAGCAGTTCTTC.

The rearrangement uses TRBV28 and TRBJ2-5, with D possibly TRBD1 on 6 matching bases. The CDR3 consists of 15 residues. In germline, CDR1 is MDHEN, CDR2 SYDVKM. The V end was cut by 7 bases, the J end by 0 bases, with 15 bases between. CDR3: CASKRQGLYQETQYF. CDR3 nucleotides: TGTGCCAGCAAACGTCAGGGGTTGTACCAAGAGACCCAGTACTTC.